A selection of T cell receptor beta chains follows, all from one sample in a study of cytomegalovirus exposure and HLA in healthy donors. Clones were sequenced by immunoSEQ multiplex PCR, and TCRdb holds only the in-frame ones, with some missing. In the table there are 200,000 to 250,000 clones, about 77% of which are singletons. Sequenced input: PBMCs. These receptor sequences come from a woman in her twenties or thirties in good health and CMV-seronegative. Both conserved end residues are part of each CDR3.

V gene: TRBV5-1
J gene: TRBJ2-1
CDR3 protein: CASSFLSSYNEQFF

V gene: TRBV5-1
J gene: TRBJ2-7
CDR3 protein: CASSWDRGNYEQYF

V gene: TRBV6-5
J gene: TRBJ2-2
CDR3 protein: CAVGELAVNTGELFF

V gene: TRBV5-4
J gene: TRBJ2-7
CDR3 protein: CASSSNYEQYF

V gene: TRBV6-5
J gene: TRBJ1-2
CDR3 protein: CASSYSGTGGVGYTF

V gene: TRBV30
J gene: TRBJ1-4
CDR3 protein: CAWTEQALNEKLFF

V gene: TRBV7-3
J gene: TRBJ2-1
CDR3 protein: CASSPDRGRKFF

V gene: TRBV5-5
J gene: TRBJ2-3
CDR3 protein: CASSFGTDFIMDTQYF

V gene: TRBV6-1
J gene: TRBJ1-1
CDR3 protein: CASSEFGRVNTEAFF

V gene: TRBV7-9
J gene: TRBJ2-5
CDR3 protein: CSSSTLAGGLETQYF

V gene: TRBV5-4
J gene: TRBJ2-1
CDR3 protein: CASSPGGRREGDNEQFF

V gene: TRBV2
J gene: TRBJ1-2
CDR3 protein: CASSTGNYGYTF

V gene: TRBV11-3
J gene: TRBJ1-1
CDR3 protein: CASSLGPGQGLNTEAFF

V gene: TRBV6-1
J gene: TRBJ2-4
CDR3 protein: CASPGQAYF

V gene: TRBV5-1
J gene: TRBJ2-1
CDR3 protein: CASSLGLAGVEQFF

V gene: TRBV29-1
J gene: TRBJ1-2
CDR3 protein: CSVEPQGSGYTF

V gene: TRBV4-1
J gene: TRBJ2-2
CDR3 protein: CASSHGSGNTGELFF

V gene: TRBV7-9
J gene: TRBJ2-5
CDR3 protein: CSCSSQRPGQETQYF

V gene: TRBV19
J gene: TRBJ1-2
CDR3 protein: CASFTGFRGYTF

V gene: TRBV11-1
J gene: TRBJ2-2
CDR3 protein: CASSRLGGGELFF

V gene: TRBV5-1
J gene: TRBJ2-1
CDR3 protein: CASSSGTSGRAYEQFF

V gene: TRBV11-2
J gene: TRBJ2-1
CDR3 protein: CASSLDLLPNEQFF

V gene: TRBV30
J gene: TRBJ2-7
CDR3 protein: CAWRGAYEQYF

V gene: TRBV19
J gene: TRBJ1-6
CDR3 protein: CASSPQTGGQSPLHF

V gene: TRBV30
J gene: TRBJ2-1
CDR3 protein: CAWRLRGVKGNEQFF

V gene: TRBV7-3
J gene: TRBJ2-5
CDR3 protein: CASSKGLAGETQYF

V gene: TRBV7-8
J gene: TRBJ2-3
CDR3 protein: CASSPGQTTDTQYF

V gene: TRBV10-3
J gene: TRBJ2-7
CDR3 protein: CAISVETTIGEQYF

V gene: TRBV14
J gene: TRBJ1-2
CDR3 protein: CASSPGQGVYGYTF

V gene: TRBV18
J gene: TRBJ2-5
CDR3 protein: CASSPATGVGETQYF

V gene: TRBV14
J gene: TRBJ2-7
CDR3 protein: CASSQRGTGYEQYF